This TCR beta chain was captured by sequencing in a study of blood T cell repertoires in COVID-19 (dated by TCRdb to 2018 to 2021). Context from the whole study: Samples from collaborators originated in the United States, Italy and Spain and spanned both the acute and convalescent phases of COVID-19. The prospective study material was composed of cDNA or gDNA derived from T cells, B-cell-depleted T cells, or PBMCs. Deeply sampled blood TCRbeta repertoires from subjects exposed to, actively infected with, or recovered from COVID-19 were included in the dataset. The repertoires were made available in a free public database intended to serve as a resource for research on the immune response to SARS-CoV-2. Samples came from the ongoing ImmuneRACE study (first 160 participants) plus 1,254 subjects from 6 global collaborators. Nearly every sample came with metadata listing a de-identified subject ID, COVID-19 status, age in years and sex. Where available, HLA class I and class II types were obtained from metadata supplied by the sample provider rather than from assay-based typing.

The study at large found these results: Clinical and demographic metadata were provided uncurated, with the amount varying by source and participant.

The collaborating institutions used their own protocols to collect whole blood in K2EDTA tubes. For TCRbeta analysis, collaborators shipped samples as frozen whole blood, isolated PBMCs, or DNA extracted from either of those sample types. The immunoSEQ Assay, a bias-controlled multiplex PCR, was used to amplify TCRbeta CDR3 regions from genomic DNA. The original methods were these. Within the assay, amplification of reference gene primers was used to estimate how many nucleated cells each sample contained. To quantify the absolute abundance of each unique TCRbeta CDR3 rearrangement, sequence reads were collapsed and filtered. For each sample, productive Simpson clonality was calculated as the square root of Simpson's diversity index over productive rearrangements. This immuneACCESS table, as held by TCRdb, lists in-frame sequences with V and J called but not all clones. Of the missing ones, under half trace to an unresolved V gene in checked studies; the others have no known cause. The V and J calls and clone size are taken from that table; D and trimming were inferred from the DNA. This sample is represented by approximately 310,000 clones; around 87% of them were singletons. 1% of the sample is taken by the ten largest.

Reading from cysteine to phenylalanine, the CDR3 counts 13 amino acids. The retained sequence is limited to the CDR3, 39 bases, with the frame set at the first base. V is cut by 1 base and J by 10 bases, and the space between the germline ends is 11 bases. Points on this clone: There is no known antigen for this receptor. No base-level quality is on record; no much larger clone is a single base apart.

The receptor chain draws on TRBV12-3 or TRBV12-4 and TRBJ2-1, with no D gene named confidently. Material: peripheral blood. This receptor was taken from a man aged 50-59 years with active or convalescent COVID-19. CDR3 region: CASSLGSTREQFF. The DNA reads as follows: TGTGCCAGCAGTTTAGGTAGCACGAGGGAGCAGTTCTTC.